A single T cell receptor beta chain is shown here with its context. Its antigen is unknown. The sample belongs to a study of cytomegalovirus exposure and HLA in healthy donors. About the research overall: In a previous analysis, 117 million unique TCR beta sequences were found from 150 million to 200 million T cells. Study results and caveats: Being productive about 87% or about 30% of the time was typical of most TCR beta V segments in an earlier analysis. Reports indicate that TCR beta sequences accurately predicted the HLA-A and HLA-B alleles of most subjects.

V dropped 4 bases and J dropped 4 bases, with 7 bases sitting between them. CDR3 length: 13 amino acids. CDR1 is SNHLY, CDR2 FYNNEI, per germline. Vbeta (60) and Jbeta (13) primers were used in the PCR. The table came from immunoSEQ multiplex PCR; TCRdb's copy has only in-frame clones and leaves some out. The data show some 110,000 clones, 74% seen once. The sequenced sample was PBMCs. The TCR was taken from a woman aged 45 to 65 in good health and CMV-seropositive. This rearrangement joins TRBV2 to TRBJ1-4; D uncertain. CDR3 in amino acids: CASSGPSNEKLFF. CDR3 DNA: TGTGCCAGCAGTGGCCCGAGTAATGAAAAACTGTTTTTT.